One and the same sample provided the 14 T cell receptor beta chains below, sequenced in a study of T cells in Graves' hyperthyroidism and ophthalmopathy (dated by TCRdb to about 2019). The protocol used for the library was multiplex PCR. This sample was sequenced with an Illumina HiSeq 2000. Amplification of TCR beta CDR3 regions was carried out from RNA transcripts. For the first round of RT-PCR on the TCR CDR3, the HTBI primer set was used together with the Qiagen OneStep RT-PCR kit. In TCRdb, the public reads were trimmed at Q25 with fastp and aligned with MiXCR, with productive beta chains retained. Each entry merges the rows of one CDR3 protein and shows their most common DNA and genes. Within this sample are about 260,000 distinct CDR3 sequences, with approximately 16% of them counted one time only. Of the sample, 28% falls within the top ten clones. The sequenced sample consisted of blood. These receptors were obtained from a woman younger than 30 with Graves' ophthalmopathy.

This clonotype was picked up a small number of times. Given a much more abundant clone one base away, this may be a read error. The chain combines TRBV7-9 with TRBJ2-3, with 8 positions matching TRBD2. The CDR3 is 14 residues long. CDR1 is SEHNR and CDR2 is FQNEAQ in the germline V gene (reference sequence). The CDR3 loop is CANSQANSGEARYF. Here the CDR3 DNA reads TGTGCCAACAGCCAGGCCAATAGCGGGGAAGCGCGGTATTTT.

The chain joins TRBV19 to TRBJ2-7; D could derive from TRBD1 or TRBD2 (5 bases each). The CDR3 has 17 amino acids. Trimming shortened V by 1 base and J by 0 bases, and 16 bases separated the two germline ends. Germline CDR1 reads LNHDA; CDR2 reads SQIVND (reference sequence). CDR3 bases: TGTGCCAGTAGTATAGTCGGGACGACAGAGAGCTCCTACGAGCAGTACTTC. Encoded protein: CASSIVGTTESSYEQYF.

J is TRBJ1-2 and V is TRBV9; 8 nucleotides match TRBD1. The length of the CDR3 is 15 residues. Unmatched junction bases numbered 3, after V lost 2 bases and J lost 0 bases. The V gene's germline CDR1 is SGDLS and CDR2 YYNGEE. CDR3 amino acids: CASSVRTGPNYGYTF. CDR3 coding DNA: TGTGCCAGCAGCGTCCGGACAGGGCCTAACTATGGCTACACCTTC.

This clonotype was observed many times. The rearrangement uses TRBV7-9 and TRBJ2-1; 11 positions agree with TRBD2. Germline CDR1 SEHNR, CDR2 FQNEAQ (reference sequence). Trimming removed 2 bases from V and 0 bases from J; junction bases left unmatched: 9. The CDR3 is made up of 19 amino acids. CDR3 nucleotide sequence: TGTGCCAGCAGCTTATTCCGACTAGCGGGAAGACTCTCCTACAATGAGCAGTTCTTC. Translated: CASSLFRLAGRLSYNEQFF.

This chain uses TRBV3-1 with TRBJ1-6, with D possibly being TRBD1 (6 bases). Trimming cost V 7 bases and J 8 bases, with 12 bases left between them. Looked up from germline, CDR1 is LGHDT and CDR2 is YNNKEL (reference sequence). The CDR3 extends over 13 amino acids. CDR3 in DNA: TGTGCCAGCACCCAGGGGAGGGATTCACCCCTCCACTTT. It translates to CASTQGRDSPLHF. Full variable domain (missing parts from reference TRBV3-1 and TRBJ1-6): DTAVSQTPKYLVTQMGNDKSIKCEQNLGHDTMYWYKQDSKKFLKIMFSYNNKELIINETVPNRFSPKSPDKAHLNLHINSLELGDSAVYFCASTQGRDSPLHFGNGTRLTVT.

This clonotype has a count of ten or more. In DNA, the CDR3 is TGTGCCAGCAGCCAAGATCGAAGCATTTCGAACACTGAAGCTTTCTTT. Protein: CASSQDRSISNTEAFF. This sequence joins TRBV4-2 and TRBJ1-1; no reliable D call. Germline loops: CDR1 LGHNA, CDR2 YNFKEQ. The CDR3 has 16 amino acids. V gave up 0 bases and J gave up 1 base, with 12 bases separating them.

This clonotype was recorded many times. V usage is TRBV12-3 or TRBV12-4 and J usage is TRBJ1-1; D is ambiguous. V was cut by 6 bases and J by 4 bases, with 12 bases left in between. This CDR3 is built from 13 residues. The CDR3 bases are TGTGCCAGCAGGATCCACAGAGGCACTGAAGCTTTCTTT. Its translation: CASRIHRGTEAFF.

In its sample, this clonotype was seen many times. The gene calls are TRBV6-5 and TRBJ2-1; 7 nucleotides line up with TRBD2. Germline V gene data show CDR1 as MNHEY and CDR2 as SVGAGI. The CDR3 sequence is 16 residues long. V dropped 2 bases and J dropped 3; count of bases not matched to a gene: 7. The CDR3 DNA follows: TGTGCCAGCAGTTACGACTGGACTAGACTCTACAATGAGCAGTTCTTC. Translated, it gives CASSYDWTRLYNEQFF.

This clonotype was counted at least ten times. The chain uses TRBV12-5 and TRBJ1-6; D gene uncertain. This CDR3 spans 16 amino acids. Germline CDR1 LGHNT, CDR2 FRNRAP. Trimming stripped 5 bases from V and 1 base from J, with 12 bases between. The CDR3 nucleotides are TGTGCTAGTGGTGGAATAGAGGGATCCTATAATTCACCCCTCCACTTT. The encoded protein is CASGGIEGSYNSPLHF.

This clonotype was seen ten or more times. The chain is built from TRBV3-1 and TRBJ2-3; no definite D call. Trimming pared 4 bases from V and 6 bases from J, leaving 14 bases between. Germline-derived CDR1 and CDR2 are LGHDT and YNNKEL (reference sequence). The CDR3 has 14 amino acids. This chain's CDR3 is CASSPRVQGDTQYF. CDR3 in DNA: TGTGCCAGCAGCCCTCGGGTCCAAGGGGATACGCAGTATTTT.

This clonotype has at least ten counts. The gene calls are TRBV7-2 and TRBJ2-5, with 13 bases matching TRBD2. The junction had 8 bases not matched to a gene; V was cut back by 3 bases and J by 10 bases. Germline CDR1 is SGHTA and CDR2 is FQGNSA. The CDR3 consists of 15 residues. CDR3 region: CASSFTATSGRDQYF. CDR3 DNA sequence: TGTGCCAGCAGCTTCACTGCTACTAGCGGGAGGGACCAGTACTTC.

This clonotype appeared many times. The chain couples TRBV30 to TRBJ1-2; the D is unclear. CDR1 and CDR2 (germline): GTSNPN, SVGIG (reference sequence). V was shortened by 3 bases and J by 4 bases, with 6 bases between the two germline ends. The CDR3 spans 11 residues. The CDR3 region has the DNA TGTGCCTGGAGCGGCAGCTATGGCTACACCTTC. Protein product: CAWSGSYGYTF.

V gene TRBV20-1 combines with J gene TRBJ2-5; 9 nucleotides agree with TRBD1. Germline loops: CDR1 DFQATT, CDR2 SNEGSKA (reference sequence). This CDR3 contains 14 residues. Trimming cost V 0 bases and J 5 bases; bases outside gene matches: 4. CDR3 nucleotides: TGCAGTGCTAGAGAAACAGGGGGCTGGGAGACCCAGTACTTC. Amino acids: CSARETGGWETQYF.

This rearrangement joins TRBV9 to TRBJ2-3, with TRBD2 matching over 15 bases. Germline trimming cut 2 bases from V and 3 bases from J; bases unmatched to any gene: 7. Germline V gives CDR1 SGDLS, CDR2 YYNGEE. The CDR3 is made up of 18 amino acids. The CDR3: CASSVGLAGGLLTDTQYF. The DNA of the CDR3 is TGTGCCAGCAGCGTGGGACTAGCGGGAGGCCTCCTGACAGATACGCAGTATTTT.